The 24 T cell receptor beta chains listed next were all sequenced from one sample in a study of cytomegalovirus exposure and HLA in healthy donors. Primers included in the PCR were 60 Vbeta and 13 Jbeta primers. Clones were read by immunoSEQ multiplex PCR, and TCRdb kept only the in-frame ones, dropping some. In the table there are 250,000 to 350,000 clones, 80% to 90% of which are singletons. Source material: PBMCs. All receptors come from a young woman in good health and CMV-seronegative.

CDR3 in DNA: TGTGCCATCAGTGAGTTGAGGACTAGCGGGGGTAGCACAGATACGCAGTATTTT. It translates to CAISELRTSGGSTDTQYF. This sequence joins TRBV10-3 and TRBJ2-3, with 13 bases matching TRBD2. Germline V CDR1 and CDR2: ENHRY, SYGVKD. The CDR3 consists of 18 residues. The V and J ends lost 1 base and 0 bases, in that order; junction bases with no gene match: 4.

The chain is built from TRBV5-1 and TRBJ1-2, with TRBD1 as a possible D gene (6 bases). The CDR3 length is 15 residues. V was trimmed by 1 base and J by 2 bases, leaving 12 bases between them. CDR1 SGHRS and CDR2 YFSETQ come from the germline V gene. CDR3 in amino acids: CASSLFPDRNYGYTF. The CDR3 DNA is TGCGCCAGCAGCTTGTTCCCTGACAGGAACTATGGCTACACCTTC.

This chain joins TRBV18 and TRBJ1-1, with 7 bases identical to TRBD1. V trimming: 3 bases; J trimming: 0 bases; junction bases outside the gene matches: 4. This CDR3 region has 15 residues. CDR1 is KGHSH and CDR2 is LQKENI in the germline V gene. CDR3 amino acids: CASSPTGFMNTEAFF. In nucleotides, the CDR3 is TGTGCCAGCTCACCGACAGGGTTCATGAACACTGAAGCTTTCTTT.

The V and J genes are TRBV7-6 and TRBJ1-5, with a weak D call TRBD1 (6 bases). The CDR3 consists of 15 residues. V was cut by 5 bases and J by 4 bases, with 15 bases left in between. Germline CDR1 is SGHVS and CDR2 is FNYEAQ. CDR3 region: CASSPGGPYNQPQHF. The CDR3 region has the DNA TGTGCCAGCAGCCCGGGGGGGCCATATAATCAGCCCCAGCATTTT.

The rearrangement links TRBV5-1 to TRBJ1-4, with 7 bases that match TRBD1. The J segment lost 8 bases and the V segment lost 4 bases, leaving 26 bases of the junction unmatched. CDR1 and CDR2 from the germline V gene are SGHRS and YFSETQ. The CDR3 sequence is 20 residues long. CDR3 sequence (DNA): TGCGCCAGCAGCGACGGGCCGGGACAGAGAGGCCCAACTGCCCTAGAAAAACTGTTTTTT. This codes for CASSDGPGQRGPTALEKLFF. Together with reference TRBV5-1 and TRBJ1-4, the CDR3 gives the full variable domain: KAGVTQTPRYLIKTRGQQVTLSCSPISGHRSVSWYQQTPGQGLQFLFEYFSETQRNKGNFPGRFSGRQFSNSRSEMNVSTLELGDSALYLCASSDGPGQRGPTALEKLFFGSGTQLSVL.

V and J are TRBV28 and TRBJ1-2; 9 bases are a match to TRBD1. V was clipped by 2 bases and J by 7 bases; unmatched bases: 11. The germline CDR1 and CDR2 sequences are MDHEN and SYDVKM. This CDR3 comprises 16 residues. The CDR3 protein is CASSLPVSDRGTGYTF. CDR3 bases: TGTGCCAGCAGTTTACCGGTGTCGGACAGGGGAACTGGCTACACCTTC.

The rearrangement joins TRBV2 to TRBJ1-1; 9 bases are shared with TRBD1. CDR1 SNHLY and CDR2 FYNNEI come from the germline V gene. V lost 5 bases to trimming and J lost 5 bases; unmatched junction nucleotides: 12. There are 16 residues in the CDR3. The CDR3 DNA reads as TGTGCCAGCAGTCTGGGGACAGGGTGGTCGGGGACTGAAGCTTTCTTT. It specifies CASSLGTGWSGTEAFF. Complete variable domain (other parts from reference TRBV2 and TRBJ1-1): EPEVTQTPSHQVTQMGQEVILRCVPISNHLYFYWYRQILGQKVEFLVSFYNNEISEKSEIFDDQFSVERPDGSNFTLKIRSTKLEDSAMYFCASSLGTGWSGTEAFFGQGTRLTVV.

Here the CDR3 reads CAISPGQDYGNTIYF. CDR3 DNA sequence: TGTGCCATCAGTCCGGGACAGGATTATGGAAACACCATATATTTT. The genes are TRBV10-3 and TRBJ1-3, with TRBD1 matching 8 bases. Germline lookup yields CDR1 ENHRY and CDR2 SYGVKD. The CDR3 covers 15 residues. The trim removed 5 bases at V and 3 bases at J, leaving 6 bases unmatched.

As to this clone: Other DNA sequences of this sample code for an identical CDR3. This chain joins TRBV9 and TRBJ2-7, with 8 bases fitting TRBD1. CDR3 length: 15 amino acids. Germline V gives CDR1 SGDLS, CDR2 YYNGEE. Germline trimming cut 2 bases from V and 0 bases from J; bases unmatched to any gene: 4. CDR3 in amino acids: CASSVGQGRSYEQYF. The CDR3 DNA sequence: TGTGCCAGCAGCGTCGGACAGGGTCGCTCCTACGAGCAGTACTTC.

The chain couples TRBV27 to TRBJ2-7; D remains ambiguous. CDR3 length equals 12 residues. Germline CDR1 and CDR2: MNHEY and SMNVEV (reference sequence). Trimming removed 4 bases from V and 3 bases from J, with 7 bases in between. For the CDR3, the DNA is TGTGCCAGCAGTTCGCACAGCTACGAGCAGTACTTC. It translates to CASSSHSYEQYF.

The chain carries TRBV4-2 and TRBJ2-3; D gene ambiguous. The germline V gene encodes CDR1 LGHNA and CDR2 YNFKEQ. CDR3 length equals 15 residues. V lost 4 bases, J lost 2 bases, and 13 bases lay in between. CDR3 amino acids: CASSREVSYTDTQYF. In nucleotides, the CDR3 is TGTGCCAGCAGCCGAGAAGTTAGCTACACAGATACGCAGTATTTT.

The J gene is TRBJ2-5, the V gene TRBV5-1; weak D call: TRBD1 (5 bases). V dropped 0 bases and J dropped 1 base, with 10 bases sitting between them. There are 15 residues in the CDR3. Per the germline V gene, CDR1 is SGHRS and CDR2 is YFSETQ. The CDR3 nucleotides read TGCGCCAGCAGCTTGGATACAGGTCTCCAAGAGACCCAGTACTTC. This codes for CASSLDTGLQETQYF. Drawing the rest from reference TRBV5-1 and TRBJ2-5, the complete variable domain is KAGVTQTPRYLIKTRGQQVTLSCSPISGHRSVSWYQQTPGQGLQFLFEYFSETQRNKGNFPGRFSGRQFSNSRSEMNVSTLELGDSALYLCASSLDTGLQETQYFGPGTRLLVL.

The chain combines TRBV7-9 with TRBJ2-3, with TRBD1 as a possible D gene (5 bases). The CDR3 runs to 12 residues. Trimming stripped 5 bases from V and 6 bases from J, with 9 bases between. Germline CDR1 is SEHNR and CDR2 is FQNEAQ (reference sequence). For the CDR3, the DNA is TGTGCCAGCAGCATAGGGGCTGATACGCAGTATTTT. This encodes CASSIGADTQYF.

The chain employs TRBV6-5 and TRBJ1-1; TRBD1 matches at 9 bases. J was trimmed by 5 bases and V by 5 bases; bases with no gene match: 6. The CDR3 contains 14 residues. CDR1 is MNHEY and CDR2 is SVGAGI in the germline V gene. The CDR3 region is CASSGGDRVTEAFF. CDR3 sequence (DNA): TGTGCCAGCAGTGGGGGGGACAGGGTAACTGAAGCTTTCTTT.

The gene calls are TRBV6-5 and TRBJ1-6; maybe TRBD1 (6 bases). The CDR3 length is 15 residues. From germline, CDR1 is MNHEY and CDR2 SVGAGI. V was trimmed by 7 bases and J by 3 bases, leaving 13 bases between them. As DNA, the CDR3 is TGTGCCAGCACCAGGACAGTTGTCTATAATTCACCCCTCCACTTT. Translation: CASTRTVVYNSPLHF.

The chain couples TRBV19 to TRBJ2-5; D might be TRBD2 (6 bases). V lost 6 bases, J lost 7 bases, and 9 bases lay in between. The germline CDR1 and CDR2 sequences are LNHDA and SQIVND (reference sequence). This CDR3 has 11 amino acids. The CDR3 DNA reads TGTGCCAGTAGGGGGCGGGGGACCCAGTACTTC. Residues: CASRGRGTQYF.

The CDR3 protein is CASSSQGGQAGYTF. The DNA of the CDR3 is TGTGCCAGTAGTAGCCAGGGGGGTCAGGCTGGCTACACCTTC. The chain uses TRBV19 and TRBJ1-2; 7 nucleotides align to TRBD1. Germline CDR1 and CDR2: LNHDA and SQIVND (reference sequence). CDR3 length: 14 amino acids. With V trimmed by 4 bases and J by 7 bases, 9 bases remained unmatched.

CDR3 sequence (DNA): TGTGCCAGCTCACCCACCCTTGTGGCACCTTATAATTCACCCCTCCACTTT. This gives the protein CASSPTLVAPYNSPLHF. This chain connects TRBV18 to TRBJ1-6, with D unclear. The germline gives CDR1 KGHSH, CDR2 LQKENI. The V end lost 3 bases, the J end lost 4 bases, and 16 bases lay between the germline ends. CDR3 length: 17 residues.

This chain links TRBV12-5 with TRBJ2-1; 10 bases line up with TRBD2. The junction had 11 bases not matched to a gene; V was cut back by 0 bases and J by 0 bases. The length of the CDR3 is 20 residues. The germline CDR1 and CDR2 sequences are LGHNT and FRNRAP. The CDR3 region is CASGLVLVAGGLNSYNEQFF. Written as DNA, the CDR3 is TGTGCTAGTGGTTTGGTTCTGGTAGCGGGGGGCTTAAACTCCTACAATGAGCAGTTCTTC.

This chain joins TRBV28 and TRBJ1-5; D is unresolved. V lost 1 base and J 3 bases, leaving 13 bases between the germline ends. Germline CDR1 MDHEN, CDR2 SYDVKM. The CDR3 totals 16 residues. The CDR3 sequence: CASSLYGSGSNQPQHF. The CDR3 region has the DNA TGTGCCAGCAGTTTATATGGGTCGGGATCCAATCAGCCCCAGCATTTT. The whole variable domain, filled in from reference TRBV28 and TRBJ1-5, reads DVKVTQSSRYLVKRTGEKVFLECVQDMDHENMFWYRQDPGLGLRLIYFSYDVKMKEKGDIPEGYSVSREKKERFSLILESASTNQTSMYLCASSLYGSGSNQPQHFGDGTRLSIL.

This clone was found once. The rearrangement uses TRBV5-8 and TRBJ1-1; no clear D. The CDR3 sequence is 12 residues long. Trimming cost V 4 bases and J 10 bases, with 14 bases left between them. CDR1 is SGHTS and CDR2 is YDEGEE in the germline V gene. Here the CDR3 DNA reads TGTGCCAGCAGCCCCCGAGCTGTCGGAGCTTTCTTT. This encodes CASSPRAVGAFF.

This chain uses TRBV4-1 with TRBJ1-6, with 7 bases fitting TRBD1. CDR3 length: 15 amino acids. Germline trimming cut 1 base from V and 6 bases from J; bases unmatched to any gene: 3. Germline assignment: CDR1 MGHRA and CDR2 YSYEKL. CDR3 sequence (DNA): TGCGCCAGCAGCCAAGGACAGGGCCCTAATTCACCCCTCCACTTT. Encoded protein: CASSQGQGPNSPLHF.

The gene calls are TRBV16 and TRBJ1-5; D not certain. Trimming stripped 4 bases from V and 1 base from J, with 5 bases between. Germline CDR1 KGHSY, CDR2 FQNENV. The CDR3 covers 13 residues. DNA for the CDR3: TGTGCCAGCAGCCCTTCGAGCAATCAGCCCCAGCATTTT. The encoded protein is CASSPSSNQPQHF.

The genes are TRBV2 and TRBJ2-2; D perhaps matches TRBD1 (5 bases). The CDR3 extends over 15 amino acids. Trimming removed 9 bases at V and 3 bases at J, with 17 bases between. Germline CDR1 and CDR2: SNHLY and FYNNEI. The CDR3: CARGPLLVDTGELFF. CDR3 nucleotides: TGTGCCAGGGGGCCCCTGCTCGTCGACACCGGGGAGCTGTTTTTT.